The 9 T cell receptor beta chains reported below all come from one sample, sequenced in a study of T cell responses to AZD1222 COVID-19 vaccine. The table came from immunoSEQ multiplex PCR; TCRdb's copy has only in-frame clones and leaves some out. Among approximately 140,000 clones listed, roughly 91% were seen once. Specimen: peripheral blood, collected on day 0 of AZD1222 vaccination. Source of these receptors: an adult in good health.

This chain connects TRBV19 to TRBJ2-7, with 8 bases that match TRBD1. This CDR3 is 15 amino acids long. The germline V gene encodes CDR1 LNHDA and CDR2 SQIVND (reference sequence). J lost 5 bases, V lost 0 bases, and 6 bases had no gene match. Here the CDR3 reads CASSIDRGRENEQYF. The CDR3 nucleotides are TGTGCCAGTAGTATAGACAGGGGGCGCGAGAACGAGCAGTACTTC.

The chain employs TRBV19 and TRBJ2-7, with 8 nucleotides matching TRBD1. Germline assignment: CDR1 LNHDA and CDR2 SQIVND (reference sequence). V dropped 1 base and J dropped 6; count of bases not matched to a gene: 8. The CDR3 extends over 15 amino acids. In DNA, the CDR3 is TGTGCCAGTAGTATAGGTCACAGGGGGTACCTCGAGCAGTACTTC. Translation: CASSIGHRGYLEQYF.

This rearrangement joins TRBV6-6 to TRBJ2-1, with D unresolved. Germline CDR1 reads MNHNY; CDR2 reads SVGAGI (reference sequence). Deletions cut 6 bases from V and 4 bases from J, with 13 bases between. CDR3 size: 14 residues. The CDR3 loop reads CASSLGLGYNEQFF. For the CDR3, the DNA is TGTGCCAGCAGCCTAGGGTTGGGGTACAATGAGCAGTTCTTC.

In DNA form, the CDR3 reads TGTGCCAGTAGTATAGATCTTCGGACTTCAGGCTACACCTTC. Residues: CASSIDLRTSGYTF. The J gene is TRBJ1-2, the V gene TRBV19; D is unclear. V was clipped by 0 bases and J by 8 bases, with 13 bases between them. CDR1 and CDR2 (germline): LNHDA, SQIVND (reference sequence). The CDR3 runs 14 residues.

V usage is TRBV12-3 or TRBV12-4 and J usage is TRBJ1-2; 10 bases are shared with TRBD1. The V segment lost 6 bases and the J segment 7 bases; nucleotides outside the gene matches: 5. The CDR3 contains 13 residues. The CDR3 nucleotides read TGTGCCAGCAGCCAAAGGACAGGGGGTGGCTACACCTTC. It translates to CASSQRTGGGYTF.

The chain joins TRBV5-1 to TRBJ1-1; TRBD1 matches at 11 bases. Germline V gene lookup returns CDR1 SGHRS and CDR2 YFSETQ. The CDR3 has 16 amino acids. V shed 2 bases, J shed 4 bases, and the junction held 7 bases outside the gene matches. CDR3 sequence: CASSLGTGGGGTEAFF. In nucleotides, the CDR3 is TGCGCCAGCAGCTTAGGGACAGGGGGTGGAGGCACTGAAGCTTTCTTT.

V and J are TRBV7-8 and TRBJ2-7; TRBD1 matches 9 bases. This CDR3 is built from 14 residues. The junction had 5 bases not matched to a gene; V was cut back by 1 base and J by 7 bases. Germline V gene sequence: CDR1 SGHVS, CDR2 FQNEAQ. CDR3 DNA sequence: TGTGCCAGCAGCTTAGGGGACAGGGTGGGAGAGCAGTACTTC. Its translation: CASSLGDRVGEQYF. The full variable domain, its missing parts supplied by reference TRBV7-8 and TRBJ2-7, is GAGVSQSPRYKVAKRGQDVALRCDPISGHVSLFWYQQALGQGPEFLTYFQNEAQLDKSGLPSDRFFAERPEGSVSTLKIQRTQQEDSAVYLCASSLGDRVGEQYFGPGTRLTVT.

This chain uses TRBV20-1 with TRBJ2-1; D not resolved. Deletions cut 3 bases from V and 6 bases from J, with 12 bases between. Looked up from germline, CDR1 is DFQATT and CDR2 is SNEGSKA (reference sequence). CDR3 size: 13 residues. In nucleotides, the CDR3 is TGCAGTGCTAGTCCTGGCATTGGCAATGAGCAGTTCTTC. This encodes CSASPGIGNEQFF.

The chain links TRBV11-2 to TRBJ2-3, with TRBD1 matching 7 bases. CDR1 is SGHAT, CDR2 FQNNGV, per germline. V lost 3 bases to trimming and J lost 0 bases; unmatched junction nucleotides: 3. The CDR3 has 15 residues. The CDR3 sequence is CASSFWDSSTDTQYF. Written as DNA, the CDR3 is TGTGCCAGCAGCTTTTGGGACAGTAGCACAGATACGCAGTATTTT.